These 28 T cell receptor beta chains came from one sample sequenced in a study of blood T cells in healthy people across ages. Using a J-beta primer mix together with a sample-barcoded 5' primer, a second PCR was run for about 7 to 12 cycles. TCRdb processed the 5' RACE reads anew with MiXCR; each CDR3 protein has one entry. The repertoire holds 1.5 million to 2 million distinct CDR3 sequences, with roughly 32% as singletons. The specimen was blood. The source is a woman in her 30s in good health.

This clonotype was counted ten times or more. The J gene is TRBJ2-7, the V gene TRBV20-1; D gene uncertain. The CDR3 runs to 12 residues. CDR1 is DFQATT, CDR2 SNEGSKA, per germline (reference sequence). Trimming removed 1 base from V and 5 bases from J, with 9 bases in between. DNA for the CDR3: TGCAGTGCTAGAGGTCCAATCGACGAGCAGTACTTC. It specifies CSARGPIDEQYF.

Many counts were recorded for this clonotype. V usage is TRBV4-1 and J usage is TRBJ2-6; 11 bases line up with TRBD1. This CDR3 is built from 18 residues. Germline CDR1 is MGHRA and CDR2 is YSYEKL. The V gene end was trimmed by 0 bases and the J gene end by 5 bases; junction bases not matched to a gene: 6. The CDR3 sequence: CASSQDRTGGPRANVLTF. In DNA form, the CDR3 reads TGCGCCAGCAGCCAAGACAGGACAGGGGGCCCCAGGGCCAACGTCCTGACTTTC.

The rearrangement joins TRBV6-5 to TRBJ2-1; D may be TRBD1 or TRBD2 (6 bases each). The V gene's germline CDR1 is MNHEY and CDR2 SVGAGI. V was clipped by 5 bases and J by 8 bases, with 13 bases between them. The CDR3 consists of 13 residues. The CDR3 here is CASSLGGSHEQFF. In nucleotides, the CDR3 is TGTGCCAGCAGTCTAGGGGGGAGCCATGAGCAGTTCTTC.

The rearrangement uses TRBV5-1 and TRBJ2-3, with 8 nucleotides matching TRBD2. Germline V gene data show CDR1 as SGHRS and CDR2 as YFSETQ. V gave up 2 bases and J gave up 0 bases; unmatched junction bases: 5. The CDR3 totals 16 residues. The CDR3 DNA reads as TGCGCCAGCAGCTTCCAAGCGGGGGCGAGCACAGATACGCAGTATTTT. As protein: CASSFQAGASTDTQYF.

The chain is built from TRBV5-1 and TRBJ2-7; no clear D gene. Germline V gene sequence: CDR1 SGHRS, CDR2 YFSETQ. The CDR3 runs 14 residues. Trimming cost V 4 bases and J 2 bases, with 13 bases left between them. CDR3 sequence: CASSPQSAAYEQYF. The DNA for the CDR3 is TGCGCCAGCAGCCCTCAAAGCGCGGCCTACGAGCAGTACTTC.

The chain joins TRBV2 to TRBJ2-5; D is ambiguous. This CDR3 region has 14 residues. Germline assignment: CDR1 SNHLY and CDR2 FYNNEI. Trimming removed 8 bases from V and 5 bases from J, with 18 bases in between. The CDR3 coding sequence is TGTGCCAGCGGGCAGAGACGGACGGCGGAGACCCAGTACTTC. It encodes CASGQRRTAETQYF. Supplemented by reference TRBV2 and TRBJ2-5, the full variable domain reads EPEVTQTPSHQVTQMGQEVILRCVPISNHLYFYWYRQILGQKVEFLVSFYNNEISEKSEIFDDQFSVERPDGSNFTLKIRSTKLEDSAMYFCASGQRRTAETQYFGPGTRLLVL.

This clonotype was seen a few times. At one end the junction does not follow the germline gene, possibly because of a read error. The CDR3 spells CVSTLREISYNEQFF. The CDR3 DNA follows: TGTGTCAGCACGTTGCGGGAGATCTCCTACAATGAGCAGTTCTTC. The V gene is TRBV11-2, the J gene TRBJ2-1; the match to TRBD2 covers 7 bases. The germline V gene encodes CDR1 SGHAT and CDR2 FQNNGV. This CDR3 is built from 15 residues.

This clonotype was counted many times. The chain combines TRBV12-3 or TRBV12-4 with TRBJ1-2; D uncertain. Trimming took 7 bases from V and 9 from J, leaving 21 bases between them. The CDR3 is 14 residues long. DNA of the CDR3: TGTGCCAGCACCCCCGGTTTGGCTTCTCAGAGCTACACCTTC. Translation gives CASTPGLASQSYTF.

V usage is TRBV14 and J usage is TRBJ2-1; the D is unclear. V dropped 1 base and J dropped 8 bases, with 9 bases sitting between them. The germline V gene encodes CDR1 SGHDN and CDR2 FVKESK. The length of the CDR3 is 13 residues. The CDR3 protein is CASSQGFIDEQFF. In DNA, the CDR3 is TGTGCCAGCAGCCAAGGATTTATCGATGAGCAGTTCTTC.

The table lists this clonotype with a few counts. V is TRBV29-1 and J is TRBJ1-1, with D unresolved. Germline V gives CDR1 SQVTM, CDR2 ANQGSEA. V was shortened by 5 bases and J by 0 bases, with 10 bases between the two germline ends. This CDR3 region has 13 residues. Here the CDR3 DNA reads TGCAGCGTTAAGTACGGAATGAACACTGAAGCTTTCTTT. Translating gives CSVKYGMNTEAFF.

This clonotype has just a few counts. V usage is TRBV20-1 and J usage is TRBJ2-1, with TRBD2 matching over 10 bases. The germline V gene has CDR1 DFQATT and CDR2 SNEGSKA (reference sequence). This CDR3 has 13 amino acids. The ends lost 6 bases at V and 6 bases at J; junction bases unmatched: 5. Here the CDR3 DNA reads TGCAGTGCCAGGACTAGCGGACTCAATGAGCAGTTCTTC. It is translated as CSARTSGLNEQFF.

This chain joins TRBV6-2 or TRBV6-3 and TRBJ2-3; D is possibly TRBD2 (6 bases). Per germline, CDR1 MNHEY and CDR2 SVGEGT. The ends were cut back, 0 bases at V and 5 bases at J, with 12 bases in the middle. The CDR3 covers 15 residues. The CDR3 sequence: CASSYSWRREDTQYF. The CDR3 coding sequence is TGTGCCAGCAGTTACTCTTGGCGGAGGGAAGATACGCAGTATTTT.

This clonotype occurred a few times. The chain carries TRBV7-9 and TRBJ2-1; D call uncertain. This CDR3 has 15 residues. Looked up from germline, CDR1 is SEHNR and CDR2 is FQNEAQ (reference sequence). V was trimmed by 3 bases and J by 6 bases, leaving 15 bases between them. CDR3 amino acids: CASSLGPVGVNEQFF. Written as DNA, the CDR3 is TGTGCCAGCAGCTTGGGCCCCGTCGGAGTCAATGAGCAGTTCTTC.

This clonotype was observed a handful of times. The chain has TRBV5-1 and TRBJ2-3; 10 nucleotides match TRBD2. This CDR3 is built from 15 residues. Looked up from germline, CDR1 is SGHRS and CDR2 is YFSETQ. The junction had 7 bases not matched to a gene; V was cut back by 5 bases and J by 4 bases. The CDR3 DNA follows: TGCGCCAGCAGGGTAGCGGGAGGTGCCCCAGATACGCAGTATTTT. Translated: CASRVAGGAPDTQYF.

This clonotype showed up just a few times. The J gene is TRBJ2-3, the V gene TRBV12-3 or TRBV12-4; tentative D call: TRBD2 (6 bases). CDR3 length equals 14 residues. V was clipped by 4 bases and J by 7 bases, with 15 bases between them. Written as DNA, the CDR3 is TGTGCCAGCAGTTCCGGGAGTAACATGAATACGCAGTATTTT. Amino acid sequence: CASSSGSNMNTQYF.

This sequence joins TRBV20-1 and TRBJ2-3; 9 nucleotides agree with TRBD2. This CDR3 has 16 amino acids. With 4 bases clipped from V and 1 base from J, the junction kept 9 bases outside the gene matches. Per germline, CDR1 DFQATT and CDR2 SNEGSKA (reference sequence). The CDR3 DNA reads TGCAGTGCTACTTTAGGCGGGAGGGCCGGCACAGATACGCAGTATTTT. This sequence encodes CSATLGGRAGTDTQYF.

This clonotype was seen just once. This chain joins TRBV6-1 and TRBJ1-5; no clear D gene. Germline V gives CDR1 MNHNS, CDR2 SASEGT. Trimming shortened V by 2 bases and J by 2 bases, and 7 bases separated the two germline ends. CDR3 size: 14 residues. CDR3 nucleotide sequence: TGTGCCAGCAGTGAACTAAGGGGCAATCAGCCCCAGCATTTT. Translating it yields CASSELRGNQPQHF.

CDR3 DNA: TGCAGTGCTAGAGATCATTCCCTCTTTTACCCCCAGTCCAGCGGAAATGGCTACACCTTC. It specifies CSARDHSLFYPQSSGNGYTF. V usage is TRBV20-1 and J usage is TRBJ1-2; D gene ambiguous. The CDR3 is 20 residues long. Per the germline V gene, CDR1 is DFQATT and CDR2 is SNEGSKA (reference sequence). The V end lost 0 bases, the J end lost 6 bases, and 32 bases lay between the germline ends.

This chain links TRBV7-9 with TRBJ1-1, with D possibly matching TRBD1 (5 bases). Trimming removed 5 bases from V and 3 bases from J, with 13 bases in between. CDR3 length equals 14 residues. Germline CDR1 SEHNR, CDR2 FQNEAQ (reference sequence). The CDR3 region is CASSPSGAYTEAFF. The CDR3 DNA reads TGTGCCAGCAGCCCCTCCGGGGCGTACACTGAAGCTTTCTTT.

This clonotype was seen ten or more times. The chain employs TRBV5-6 and TRBJ2-5; D gene ambiguous. V lost 4 bases, J lost 0 bases, and 10 bases lay in between. The length of the CDR3 is 14 residues. Germline V CDR1 and CDR2: SGHDT, YYEEEE. CDR3 DNA sequence: TGTGCCAGCAGCAAGGCACAGAACCAAGAGACCCAGTACTTC. It is translated as CASSKAQNQETQYF.

The genes are TRBV2 and TRBJ2-1, with D uncertain. V was trimmed by 6 bases and J by 0 bases, leaving 12 bases between them. The germline CDR1 and CDR2 sequences are SNHLY and FYNNEI. The CDR3 sequence is 15 residues long. The CDR3 reads CASRSDVSSYNEQFF. The DNA for the CDR3 is TGTGCCAGCAGATCGGACGTCAGCTCCTACAATGAGCAGTTCTTC.

The J gene is TRBJ1-6, the V gene TRBV15, with 7 bases identical to TRBD1. Germline lookup yields CDR1 LNHNV and CDR2 YYDKDF (reference sequence). Trimming cost V 0 bases and J 15 bases; bases outside gene matches: 5. The CDR3 has 13 residues. The CDR3, as DNA: TGTGCCACCAGCAGAGACGGACAGGATCTCCTCCACTTT. Its protein product is CATSRDGQDLLHF.

This clonotype has just a few counts. The chain couples TRBV10-3 to TRBJ1-4; D call uncertain. The V gene's germline CDR1 is ENHRY and CDR2 SYGVKD. This CDR3 has 14 residues. V shed 3 bases and J shed 0 bases, with 5 bases lying between them. The chain's CDR3 is CAISDHSTNEKLFF. CDR3 bases: TGTGCCATCAGTGATCACTCAACTAATGAAAAACTGTTTTTT.

This CDR3 is CASSPMAEAQYF. Written as DNA, the CDR3 is TGTGCCAGCTCACCAATGGCTGAAGCGCAGTATTTT. The chain employs TRBV18 and TRBJ2-3, with D unclear. This CDR3 comprises 12 residues. V lost 2 bases to trimming and J lost 10 bases, with 10 bases between them. Germline-derived CDR1 and CDR2 are KGHSH and LQKENI.

Only a few counts were recorded for this clonotype. The rearrangement uses TRBV7-9 and TRBJ2-1, with D hard to call. In germline, CDR1 is SEHNR, CDR2 FQNEAQ (reference sequence). CDR3 length equals 15 residues. Trimming stripped 3 bases from V and 9 bases from J, with 18 bases between. CDR3 nucleotides: TGTGCCAGCAGCTTTTCGGTGGACCCCAACGGTGAGCAGTTCTTC. Translating gives CASSFSVDPNGEQFF.

J is TRBJ2-1 and V is TRBV14, with D perhaps matching TRBD2 (5 bases). Trimming removed 1 base from V and 0 bases from J, with 10 bases in between. Germline CDR1 and CDR2: SGHDN and FVKESK. The CDR3 covers 16 residues. DNA of the CDR3: TGTGCCAGCAGCCAAGCCCTGGGGAGCTCCTACAATGAGCAGTTCTTC. As protein: CASSQALGSSYNEQFF.

The rearrangement joins TRBV30 to TRBJ2-1; TRBD2 aligns across 11 bases. V lost 5 bases, J lost 8 bases, and 17 bases stayed unmatched. Germline V gives CDR1 GTSNPN, CDR2 SVGIG (reference sequence). This CDR3 comprises 17 residues. This CDR3 reads CAWALSPLAGGKDEQFF. For the CDR3, the DNA is TGTGCCTGGGCTCTTTCTCCCCTAGCGGGGGGTAAGGATGAGCAGTTCTTC.

This clonotype has a handful of counts. The chain carries TRBV28 and TRBJ2-7; no firm D call. The germline gives CDR1 MDHEN, CDR2 SYDVKM. V was cut by 5 bases and J by 5 bases, with 28 bases left in between. The CDR3 has 18 residues. CDR3 bases: TGTGCCAGCAGTACACCTTCGAAGGAGAAACTTAAACACAACGAGCAGTACTTC. Its protein product is CASSTPSKEKLKHNEQYF.